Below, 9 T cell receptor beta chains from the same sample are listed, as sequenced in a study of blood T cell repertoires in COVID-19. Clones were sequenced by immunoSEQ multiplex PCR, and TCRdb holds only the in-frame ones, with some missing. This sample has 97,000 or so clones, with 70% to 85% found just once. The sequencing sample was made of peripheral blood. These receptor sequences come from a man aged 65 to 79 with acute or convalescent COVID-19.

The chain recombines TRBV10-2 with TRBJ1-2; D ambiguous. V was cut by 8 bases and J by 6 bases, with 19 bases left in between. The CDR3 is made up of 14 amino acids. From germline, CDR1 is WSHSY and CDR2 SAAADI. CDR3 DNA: TGCGCCAGCCGCCCGACGGGGTCGAGGGATGGCTACACCTTC. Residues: CASRPTGSRDGYTF.

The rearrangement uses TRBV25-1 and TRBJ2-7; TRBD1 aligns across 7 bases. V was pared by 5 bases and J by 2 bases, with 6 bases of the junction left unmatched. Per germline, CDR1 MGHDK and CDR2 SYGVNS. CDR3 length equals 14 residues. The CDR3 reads CASSQGGVPYEQYF. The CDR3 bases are TGTGCCAGCAGTCAAGGGGGCGTTCCCTACGAGCAGTACTTC.

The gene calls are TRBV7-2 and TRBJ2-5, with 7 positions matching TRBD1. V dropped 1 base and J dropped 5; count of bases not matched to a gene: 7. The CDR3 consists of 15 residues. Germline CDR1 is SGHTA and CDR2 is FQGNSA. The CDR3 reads CASSLGKTGMETQYF. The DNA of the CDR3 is TGTGCCAGCAGCTTAGGGAAGACAGGGATGGAGACCCAGTACTTC.

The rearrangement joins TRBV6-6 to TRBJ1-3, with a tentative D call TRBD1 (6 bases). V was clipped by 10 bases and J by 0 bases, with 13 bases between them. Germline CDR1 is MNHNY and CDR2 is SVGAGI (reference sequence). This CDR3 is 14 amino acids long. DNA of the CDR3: TGTGCCACCAAACAGGGAGCCTCTGGAAACACCATATATTTT. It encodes CATKQGASGNTIYF.

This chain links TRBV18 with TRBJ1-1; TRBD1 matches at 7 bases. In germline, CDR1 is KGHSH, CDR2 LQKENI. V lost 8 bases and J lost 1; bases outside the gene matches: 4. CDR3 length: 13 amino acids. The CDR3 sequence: CASGRDRNTEAFF. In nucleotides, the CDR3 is TGTGCCAGCGGAAGGGACAGGAACACTGAAGCTTTCTTT.

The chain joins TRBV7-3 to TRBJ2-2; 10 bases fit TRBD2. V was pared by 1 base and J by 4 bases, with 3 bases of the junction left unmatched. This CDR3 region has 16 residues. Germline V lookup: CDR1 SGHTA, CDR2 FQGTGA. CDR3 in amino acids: CASSLIAGGVTGELFF. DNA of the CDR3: TGTGCCAGCAGCTTAATAGCGGGAGGCGTCACCGGGGAGCTGTTTTTT.

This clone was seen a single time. The CDR3 DNA sequence: TGCGCCAGCAGGGTGACAGGGGACACTGAAGCTTTCTTT. It codes for CASRVTGDTEAFF. The gene calls are TRBV5-1 and TRBJ1-1; TRBD1 aligns across 8 bases. The V and J ends lost 5 bases and 3 bases, in that order; junction bases with no gene match: 3. From germline, CDR1 is SGHRS and CDR2 YFSETQ. The CDR3 totals 13 residues. Full variable domain (rest looked up from reference TRBV5-1 and TRBJ1-1): KAGVTQTPRYLIKTRGQQVTLSCSPISGHRSVSWYQQTPGQGLQFLFEYFSETQRNKGNFPGRFSGRQFSNSRSEMNVSTLELGDSALYLCASRVTGDTEAFFGQGTRLTVV.

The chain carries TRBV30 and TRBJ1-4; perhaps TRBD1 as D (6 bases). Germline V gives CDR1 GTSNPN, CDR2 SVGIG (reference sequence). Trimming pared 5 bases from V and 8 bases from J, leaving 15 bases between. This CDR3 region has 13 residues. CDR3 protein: CAWGGDIDEKLFF. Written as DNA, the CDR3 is TGTGCCTGGGGGGGGGACATAGACGAAAAACTGTTTTTT.

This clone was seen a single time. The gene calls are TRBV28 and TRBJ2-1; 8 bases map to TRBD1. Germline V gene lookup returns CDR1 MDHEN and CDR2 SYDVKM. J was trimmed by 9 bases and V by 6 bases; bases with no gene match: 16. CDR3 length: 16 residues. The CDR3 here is CASSSIGQGPPFEQFF. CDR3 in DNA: TGTGCCAGCAGCTCAATCGGACAGGGCCCTCCCTTTGAGCAGTTCTTC. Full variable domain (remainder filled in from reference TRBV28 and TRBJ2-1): DVKVTQSSRYLVKRTGEKVFLECVQDMDHENMFWYRQDPGLGLRLIYFSYDVKMKEKGDIPEGYSVSREKKERFSLILESASTNQTSMYLCASSSIGQGPPFEQFFGPGTRLTVL.